This T cell receptor (beta chain) was identified during a study of blood T cells in healthy people across ages. Isolation recovered at least 6.5 million PBMCs from every sample. Whole-study findings and limits: Changes in expanded clonotypes were possibly confounded, as the CMV status of donors was unknown. Roughly linear declines in TCR beta diversity per million T cells occurred with age.

Regarding this clonotype: As yet, its antigen is unknown.

The use of a sample-barcoded 5' primer and a J-beta primer mix characterized a second PCR of roughly 6 to 12 cycles. Through a template-switch adaptor with 12 random nucleotides, each cDNA molecule received a tag. TCRdb reprocessed the 5' RACE reads with MiXCR, giving one entry per CDR3 protein. The sample includes about 400,000 distinct CDR3 sequences, 45% to 65% of them seen just once. J was trimmed by 6 bases and V by 5 bases; bases with no gene match: 8. Germline CDR1 and CDR2: DFQATT and SNEGSKA (reference sequence). The CDR3 has 15 residues. Material: blood. The TCR was taken from a man in his 60s in good health. J is TRBJ2-7 and V is TRBV20-1; 15 bases agree with TRBD2. The CDR3 DNA is TGCAGTGCTCCCGGACTAGCGGGGGGGAAAGGCGAGCAGTACTTC. It encodes CSAPGLAGGKGEQYF.